The 13 T cell receptor beta chains listed next were all sequenced from one sample in a study of PD-1 blockade in classical Hodgkin lymphoma. The patients all showed relapse after autologous stem cell transplantation, while their brentuximab vedotin exposure varied. Profiled with immunoSEQ multiplex PCR; TCRdb holds only in-frame clones, not every one. The sample records about 86,000 clones, under 90% being singletons. Source: peripheral blood mononuclear cells (PBMCs), taken at baseline. The receptors originated from a human donor with classical Hodgkin lymphoma.

The chain combines TRBV19 with TRBJ1-2; 7 nucleotides line up with TRBD1. J gave up 4 bases and V 6 bases, and 11 bases lay outside the gene matches. The CDR3 runs 15 residues. The germline V gene encodes CDR1 LNHDA and CDR2 SQIVND (reference sequence). The CDR3 sequence: CASSEGQELIYGYTF. CDR3 DNA sequence: TGTGCCAGTAGCGAAGGACAGGAGCTGATCTATGGCTACACCTTC.

The V and J genes are TRBV5-5 and TRBJ2-7; TRBD1 aligns across 9 bases. The CDR3 covers 17 residues. V was pared by 2 bases and J by 3 bases, with 12 bases of the junction left unmatched. Germline CDR1 reads SGHKS; CDR2 reads YYEKEE (reference sequence). Written as DNA, the CDR3 is TGTGCCAGCAGCTTCGCGACATCGGGACAGGGATACTACGAGCAGTACTTC. It translates to CASSFATSGQGYYEQYF.

The rearrangement joins TRBV7-9 to TRBJ2-1; unclear D gene. Germline-derived CDR1 and CDR2 are SEHNR and FQNEAQ (reference sequence). V was trimmed by 2 bases and J by 0 bases, leaving 14 bases between them. The CDR3 is 17 residues long. CDR3 amino acids: CASSLKGVIISYNEQFF. The CDR3 coding sequence is TGTGCCAGCAGCTTAAAGGGCGTTATTATCTCCTACAATGAGCAGTTCTTC.

This chain joins TRBV6-1 and TRBJ1-2, with D unclear. Germline V gene data show CDR1 as MNHNS and CDR2 as SASEGT. Trimming removed 2 bases at V and 5 bases at J, with 0 bases between. This CDR3 is built from 10 residues. CDR3 amino acids: CASSEYGYTF. CDR3 coding DNA: TGTGCCAGCAGTGAATATGGCTACACCTTC.

The CDR3 DNA follows: TGTGCCAGCAGCTTGGAGTGGCTAGCGGCTAATGAAAAACTGTTTTTT. Protein sequence: CASSLEWLAANEKLFF. The chain couples TRBV5-8 to TRBJ1-4; D is unresolved. This CDR3 spans 16 amino acids. Germline CDR1 and CDR2: SGHTS and YDEGEE. Trimming removed 0 bases from V and 3 bases from J, with 12 bases in between. The full variable domain, rest sourced from reference TRBV5-8 and TRBJ1-4, is EAGVTQSPTHLIKTRGQQATLRCSPISGHTSVYWYQQALGLGLQFLLWYDEGEERNRGNFPPRFSGRQFPNYSSELNVNALELEDSALYLCASSLEWLAANEKLFFGSGTQLSVL.

This sequence joins TRBV19 and TRBJ2-7; D is perhaps TRBD1 or TRBD2 (5 bases each). CDR1 and CDR2 (germline): LNHDA, SQIVND (reference sequence). The CDR3 contains 16 residues. With 1 base removed from V and 3 bases from J, the gap between germline ends came to 16 bases. CDR3 loop: CASSIGLRQLNYEQYF. DNA for the CDR3: TGTGCCAGTAGTATAGGACTACGACAGTTAAACTACGAGCAGTACTTC.

The chain links TRBV19 to TRBJ2-2; D is perhaps TRBD1 or TRBD2 (7 bases each). CDR1 is LNHDA, CDR2 SQIVND, per germline (reference sequence). This CDR3 region has 17 residues. V lost 5 bases to trimming and J lost 0 bases, with 16 bases between them. The CDR3 spells CASSGGRGGPNTGELFF. CDR3 sequence (DNA): TGTGCCAGTAGTGGCGGCAGGGGGGGACCGAACACCGGGGAGCTGTTTTTT.

This sequence joins TRBV5-1 and TRBJ2-7; TRBD2 agrees at 9 bases. Unmatched junction bases numbered 4, after V lost 2 bases and J lost 4 bases. Germline V CDR1 and CDR2: SGHRS, YFSETQ. CDR3 length equals 14 residues. The DNA of the CDR3 is TGCGCCAGCAGCTTAGCTAGCGGGAAATACGAGCAGTACTTC. Translation: CASSLASGKYEQYF.

This rearrangement joins TRBV6-4 to TRBJ2-1; TRBD2 matches 12 bases. Germline CDR1 reads MRHNA; CDR2 reads SNTAGT. Losses at the gene ends were 2 bases for V and 6 bases for J; bases not matched to a gene: 2. The CDR3 contains 15 residues. The CDR3 bases are TGTGCCAGCAGTGACGAGGGACTAGCGGGCAATGAGCAGTTCTTC. Translation: CASSDEGLAGNEQFF.

J is TRBJ1-1 and V is TRBV6-1; TRBD1 matches at 7 bases. CDR3 length: 15 amino acids. V lost 6 bases to trimming and J lost 1 base; unmatched junction nucleotides: 8. CDR1 MNHNS and CDR2 SASEGT come from the germline V gene. The CDR3 nucleotides read TGTGCCAGCAGCACAATAAGGACAGGGAACACTGAAGCTTTCTTT. It translates to CASSTIRTGNTEAFF.

The V call is TRBV19, the J call TRBJ2-7; 9 bases fit TRBD2. Trimming at V came to 3 bases and at J to 4 bases, leaving 7 bases not matched to a gene. The CDR3 covers 15 residues. Germline assignment: CDR1 LNHDA and CDR2 SQIVND (reference sequence). The CDR3 spells CASSIGGGGGYEQYF. CDR3 in DNA: TGTGCCAGTAGTATCGGCGGGGGGGGAGGATACGAGCAGTACTTC. Full variable domain (rest looked up from reference TRBV19 and TRBJ2-7): DGGITQSPKYLFRKEGQNVTLSCEQNLNHDAMYWYRQDPGQGLRLIYYSQIVNDFQKGDIAEGYSVSREKKESFPLTVTSAQKNPTAFYLCASSIGGGGGYEQYFGPGTRLTVT.

The J gene is TRBJ2-4, the V gene TRBV4-1, with D possibly matching TRBD2 (5 bases). The germline V gene has CDR1 MGHRA and CDR2 YSYEKL. The CDR3 runs to 14 residues. V was clipped by 4 bases and J by 3 bases, with 10 bases between them. This CDR3 reads CASSLQAGKNIQYF. As DNA, the CDR3 is TGCGCCAGCAGCCTCCAGGCGGGCAAAAACATTCAGTACTTC.

The CDR3, as DNA: TGTGCCAGCAGCTCGGGACTGCGCGCCTACGAGCAGTACTTC. Its protein product is CASSSGLRAYEQYF. The chain links TRBV5-4 to TRBJ2-7; TRBD2 is a possible D gene (6 bases). V lost 3 bases and J 2 bases, leaving 12 bases between the germline ends. Germline CDR1 is SGHNT and CDR2 is YYREEE (reference sequence). This CDR3 has 14 amino acids.